Described below is a single TCR beta chain sequence and its context. CD45RO-negative, CCR7-positively selected cells formed the naive CD8 fraction, excluding terminally differentiated effector memory CD45RA+ cells. Libraries were prepared by immunoSEQ multiplex PCR; TCRdb keeps only in-frame clonotypes and omits some of them. Of roughly 2.1 million clones listed, 85% to 95% are singletons. This CDR3 comprises 13 residues. Germline V gene lookup returns CDR1 MNHEY and CDR2 SMNVEV (reference sequence). Trimming shortened V by 9 bases and J by 0 bases, and 10 bases separated the two germline ends. The record originates from a study of shared clonotypes between healthy human individuals.

The sequence was obtained from a man aged 18 to 30 in good health. Some clones in this sample may be carry-over from other donors' samples. This chain links TRBV27 with TRBJ2-3, with D perhaps given as TRBD1 or TRBD2 (5 bases each). Sequenced input: naive CD8+ T cells from PBMCs. The CDR3 region has the DNA TGTGCCAGTCGGGACCAGAGCACAGATACGCAGTATTTT. Translated, it gives CASRDQSTDTQYF.